This is a list of T cell receptor beta chains from one sample in a study of T cells in lung cancer brain metastases. Profiled with immunoSEQ multiplex PCR; TCRdb holds only in-frame clones, not every one. The data hold about a thousand clones, with roughly 89% observed a single time. The sequenced sample was tumor tissue from a brain metastasis. These receptors originate from a middle-aged woman with non-small cell lung cancer that had spread to the brain. Both conserved end residues are part of each CDR3. A D gene is named only where the DNA matches it firmly. Rows give clone size only sometimes, using once, few, many, or a class for an expanded clone.

d_call	v_call	j_call	clone_size	cdr3_aa	cdr3_nt
-	TRBV19	TRBJ1-5	few	CASRWVGNQPQHF	TGTGCCAGTAGGTGGGTGGGCAATCAGCCCCAGCATTTT
TRBD2	TRBV7-3	TRBJ2-1	-	CASSLRGLANEQFF	TGTGCCAGCAGCTTAAGGGGACTAGCTAATGAGCAGTTCTTC
-	TRBV7-9	TRBJ2-1	-	CASSTGTPKMFF	TGTGCCAGCAGCACTGGGACTCCCAAAATGTTCTTC
-	TRBV20-1	TRBJ2-7	-	CSARVEYEQYF	TGCAGTGCTAGAGTTGAGTACGAGCAGTACTTC
-	TRBV2	TRBJ1-1	-	CASSRRNEAFF	TGTGCCAGCAGCCGGCGTAATGAAGCTTTCTTT
-	TRBV5-1	TRBJ2-1	-	CASSLGLVGPGNEQFF	TGCGCCAGCAGCTTGGGCCTAGTGGGGCCAGGCAATGAGCAGTTCTTC
-	TRBV5-3	TRBJ2-1	-	CARSPRPSQLQGCNEQFF	TGTGCCAGAAGCCCCCGCCCTTCACAACTCCAGGGGTGCAATGAGCAGTTCTTC
-	TRBV19	TRBJ2-7	-	CASSIEIQELYEQYF	TGTGCCAGTAGTATAGAAATCCAGGAACTCTACGAGCAGTACTTC
-	TRBV2	TRBJ1-5	-	CASSDRQMNQPQHF	TGTGCCAGCAGTGATCGGCAAATGAATCAGCCCCAGCATTTT
-	TRBV4-2	TRBJ1-4	-	CASSQDSGATNEKLFF	TGTGCCAGCAGCCAAGATTCGGGAGCAACTAATGAAAAACTGTTTTTT
TRBD1	TRBV6-5	TRBJ1-4	-	CASRPGQVSNEKLFF	TGTGCCAGCAGACCCGGACAGGTTTCTAATGAAAAACTGTTTTTT
TRBD1	TRBV5-1	TRBJ1-4	-	CASTMTGGGEKLFF	TGCGCCAGCACCATGACAGGGGGTGGAGAAAAACTGTTTTTT
-	TRBV19	TRBJ2-1	-	CASSMVSGAYNEQFF	TGTGCCAGTAGTATGGTATCAGGGGCTTACAATGAGCAGTTCTTC
TRBD2	TRBV10-1	TRBJ2-3	-	CASSDTVGGTDTQYF	TGCGCCAGCAGTGATACAGTGGGAGGGACAGATACGCAGTATTTT
TRBD2	TRBV7-9	TRBJ2-5	-	CASPPRASGREETQYF	TGTGCCAGCCCCCCTCGAGCTAGCGGGAGGGAAGAGACCCAGTACTTC
-	TRBV28	TRBJ2-5	-	CATHEETQYF	TGTGCCACCCACGAAGAGACCCAGTACTTC
-	TRBV18	TRBJ2-3	few	CASLLSDTDTQYF	TGTGCCAGCCTTTTAAGTGACACAGATACGCAGTATTTT
-	TRBV27	TRBJ2-1	-	CASSLAQGRDEQFF	TGTGCCAGCAGTTTGGCGCAGGGGCGGGATGAGCAGTTCTTC
-	TRBV9	TRBJ2-1	-	CASSVVEQGNEQFF	TGTGCCAGCAGCGTAGTTGAACAGGGCAATGAGCAGTTCTTC
-	TRBV15	TRBJ2-7	-	CATSRDGYEQYF	TGTGCCACCAGCAGAGACGGTTACGAGCAGTACTTC
-	TRBV6-5	TRBJ1-1	once	CASSYSAVGTEAFF	TGTGCCAGCAGTTACTCAGCAGTCGGCACTGAAGCTTTCTTT
-	TRBV9	TRBJ2-2	-	CASSVYSGTGELFF	TGTGCCAGCAGCGTCTATAGCGGCACCGGGGAGCTGTTTTTT
-	TRBV27	TRBJ1-2	-	CASSIQARSGYTF	TGTGCCAGCAGTATACAGGCGAGGAGCGGCTACACCTTC
TRBD2	TRBV30	TRBJ2-3	-	CAWSRFGRAGDTQYF	TGTGCCTGGAGTCGGTTCGGGAGGGCGGGGGATACGCAGTATTTT
-	TRBV29-1	TRBJ2-7	-	CSVEDLRRHGYEQYF	TGCAGCGTTGAAGACCTGAGGCGGCATGGGTACGAGCAGTACTTC
TRBD1	TRBV5-6	TRBJ1-4	-	CASSLGTGGSDEKLFF	TGTGCCAGCAGCTTAGGCACAGGGGGATCAGACGAAAAACTGTTTTTT
-	TRBV28	TRBJ1-2	-	CASSLDTNYGYTF	TGTGCCAGCAGCCTCGACACTAACTATGGCTACACCTTC
-	TRBV11-2	TRBJ2-6	-	CASSIPKQQSRANVLTF	TGTGCCAGCAGCATACCCAAGCAACAAAGTCGGGCCAACGTCCTGACTTTC
-	TRBV7-3	TRBJ1-1	-	CASSSGLMNIEAFF	TGTGCCAGCAGCTCCGGACTCATGAACATTGAAGCTTTCTTT
TRBD1	TRBV6-5	TRBJ1-1	-	CASSYSGRGGTEAFF	TGTGCCAGCAGTTACTCGGGCAGGGGGGGGACTGAAGCTTTCTTT
-	TRBV29-1	TRBJ1-1	-	CSVEDHGGRRNTEAFF	TGCAGCGTTGAAGATCATGGGGGGCGACGGAACACTGAAGCTTTCTTT
TRBD2	TRBV7-3	TRBJ2-1	-	CASSGLARREQFF	TGTGCCAGCAGCGGACTAGCGAGAAGGGAGCAGTTCTTC
TRBD2	TRBV19	TRBJ2-7	-	CASSTSGLAAYEQYF	TGTGCCAGTAGTACCTCGGGACTAGCGGCCTACGAGCAGTACTTC
-	TRBV9	TRBJ2-3	-	CASSPRASATQYF	TGTGCCAGCAGCCCTAGAGCGTCGGCTACGCAGTATTTT
-	TRBV11-1	TRBJ2-1	once	CASSPFGSHNEQFF	TGTGCCAGCAGCCCCTTCGGGAGCCACAATGAGCAGTTCTTC
TRBD1	TRBV5-6	TRBJ1-5	large	CASSSGTGGGQPQHF	TGTGCCAGCAGCAGCGGGACAGGGGGCGGCCAGCCCCAGCATTTT
TRBD1	TRBV6-1	TRBJ1-6	few	CASSDTAKTGTNSPLHF	TGTGCCAGCAGTGACACCGCAAAGACAGGGACGAATTCACCCCTCCACTTT
-	TRBV5-1	TRBJ1-1	-	CASSPWGGVETEAFF	TGCGCCAGCAGCCCTTGGGGGGGAGTGGAAACTGAAGCTTTCTTT
-	TRBV6-5	TRBJ2-5	-	CASKLPALGTQYF	TGTGCCAGCAAGCTTCCGGCTCTTGGGACCCAGTACTTC
-	TRBV6-5	TRBJ1-1	-	CASSYSALLNTEAFF	TGTGCCAGCAGTTACTCGGCACTTTTGAACACTGAAGCTTTCTTT
-	TRBV28	TRBJ2-1	-	CASSLTSEVADEQFF	TGTGCCAGCAGTCTGACAAGCGAGGTCGCGGATGAGCAGTTCTTC
-	TRBV11-2	TRBJ2-5	-	CASSLSRGTQYF	TGTGCCAGCAGCTTATCCAGGGGGACCCAGTACTTC
TRBD1	TRBV2	TRBJ1-5	-	CASRGDRGRGNQPQHF	TGTGCCAGCAGGGGGGACAGAGGACGGGGCAATCAGCCCCAGCATTTT
-	TRBV27	TRBJ2-3	-	CASSFLDSTDTQYF	TGTGCCAGCAGTTTTTTGGACTCCACAGATACGCAGTATTTT
TRBD2	TRBV18	TRBJ2-3	few	CTSSLGLAGTADTQYF	TGTACCAGCTCACTAGGACTAGCGGGAACGGCAGATACGCAGTATTTT
TRBD1	TRBV5-5	TRBJ1-5	-	CASSPTGVVGNQPQHF	TGTGCCAGCAGCCCCACAGGGGTGGTCGGCAATCAGCCCCAGCATTTT
TRBD1	TRBV19	TRBJ1-5	-	CANSDSGQGMSNQPQHF	TGTGCCAATAGCGATTCAGGACAGGGGATGAGCAATCAGCCCCAGCATTTT
-	TRBV7-9	TRBJ2-5	-	CASSPNEINTGEQYF	TGTGCCAGCAGTCCGAATGAGATAAATACGGGGGAGCAGTACTTC
-	TRBV28	TRBJ2-1	-	CASSSTRVVGNEQFF	TGTGCCAGCAGTTCCACGAGGGTGGTCGGGAATGAGCAGTTCTTC